What follows are 9 T cell receptor beta chains derived from one specimen sequenced in a study of T cells of healthy individuals. TCRdb recomputed calls from the 5' RACE reads with MiXCR, one row per CDR3 protein. The data show more than 60,000 distinct CDR3 sequences, with under 20% seen just once and around 4.6% held by the top ten. Source of these receptors: a human donor in good health.

This chain links TRBV19 with TRBJ2-2; D call uncertain. Germline V gives CDR1 LNHDA, CDR2 SQIVND (reference sequence). V was clipped by 3 bases and J by 4 bases, with 6 bases between them. This CDR3 has 13 amino acids. The CDR3 region is CASSIRITGELFF. The CDR3, as DNA: TGTGCCAGTAGTATTAGGATCACCGGGGAGCTGTTTTTT. Combining the CDR3 with reference TRBV19 and TRBJ2-2 gives the whole variable domain DGGITQSPKYLFRKEGQNVTLSCEQNLNHDAMYWYRQDPGQGLRLIYYSQIVNDFQKGDIAEGYSVSREKKESFPLTVTSAQKNPTAFYLCASSIRITGELFFGEGSRLTVL.

Details on this clonotype: Compared with germline, one end of the junction differs, possibly owing to a read error. The CDR3 sequence is CASSLVGDPAQGTQYF. In DNA, the CDR3 is TGCGCCAGCAGCCTGGTGGGTGACCCAGCCCAAGGGACCCAGTACTTC. This chain joins TRBV5-1 and TRBJ2-5; no clear D. Germline loops: CDR1 SGHRS, CDR2 YFSETQ. There are 16 residues in the CDR3.

This clonotype was seen ten or more times. V is TRBV10-3 and J is TRBJ2-1, with D perhaps matching TRBD2 (5 bases). This CDR3 spans 13 amino acids. The V end was cut by 5 bases, the J end by 5 bases, with 10 bases between. Germline loops: CDR1 ENHRY, CDR2 SYGVKD. The CDR3 sequence: CAISPEGDNEQFF. The CDR3 DNA reads TGTGCCATCAGTCCTGAGGGAGACAATGAGCAGTTCTTC.

In this sample, this clonotype turned up a few times. V and J are TRBV4-1 and TRBJ1-2; D possibly corresponds to TRBD1 (6 bases). The CDR3 contains 16 residues. Germline assignment: CDR1 MGHRA and CDR2 YSYEKL. V was shortened by 1 base and J by 4 bases, with 16 bases between the two germline ends. The CDR3 nucleotides read TGCGCCAGCAGCCAAGGCCCCAGCGGGGGCGGCTATGGCTACACCTTC. It is translated as CASSQGPSGGGYGYTF.

The chain has TRBV18 and TRBJ2-7, with D uncertain. Trimming took off 3 bases at V and 6 bases at J, with 15 bases between the two ends. CDR3 length: 14 amino acids. Germline V gene lookup returns CDR1 KGHSH and CDR2 LQKENI. CDR3 DNA sequence: TGTGCCAGCTCACCGGCAGCCGTCCGGGCCGAGCAGTACTTC. Protein: CASSPAAVRAEQYF.

In this sample, this clonotype turned up a few times. The rearrangement links TRBV25-1 to TRBJ1-4, with D possibly TRBD1 on 5 matching bases. Germline V gene sequence: CDR1 MGHDK, CDR2 SYGVNS. Trimming removed 3 bases at V and 3 bases at J, with 17 bases between. CDR3 length equals 17 residues. CDR3 loop: CASSEARGGAANEKLFF. CDR3 bases: TGTGCCAGCAGTGAGGCACGTGGCGGGGCGGCTAATGAAAAACTGTTTTTT.

Worth noting for this clonotype: A read error is possible here, since a much larger clone lies one base away. The chain couples TRBV5-5 to TRBJ2-5; 7 nucleotides match TRBD2. Germline-derived CDR1 and CDR2 are SGHKS and YYEKEE (reference sequence). The CDR3 has 14 amino acids. The CDR3 DNA sequence: TGTGTCAGCAGCCGGGGAGGGCCTCAGGAGACCCAGTACTTC. Translating gives CVSSRGGPQETQYF.

The chain's CDR3 is CAWSVTHEQFF. The CDR3 DNA sequence: TGTGCCTGGAGTGTAACCCATGAGCAGTTCTTC. V and J are TRBV30 and TRBJ2-1; D ambiguous. This CDR3 spans 11 amino acids. Germline V gene lookup returns CDR1 GTSNPN and CDR2 SVGIG (reference sequence). The germline V and J ends were trimmed by 0 bases and 8 bases, with 5 bases remaining between them.

This clonotype has ten or more counts. The genes are TRBV7-8 and TRBJ2-3, with TRBD2 matching 8 bases. V shed 4 bases and J 4 bases; nucleotides not matched to a gene: 10. CDR1 is SGHVS and CDR2 is FQNEAQ in the germline V gene. This CDR3 is built from 16 residues. CDR3 DNA: TGTGCCAGCAGCTCACCGGGACTAGGGGTCGCAGATACGCAGTATTTT. This gives the protein CASSSPGLGVADTQYF.